This entry features one T cell receptor beta chain sequence. The antigen is not known. This sample is part of a study of PD-1 blockade in classical Hodgkin lymphoma. Findings and limits, study-wide: Newly diagnosed patients had baseline TCR diversity that was reportedly lower than that of healthy donors. TCR diversity in CD4+, not CD8+, cells rose significantly by C4D1.

Germline lookup yields CDR1 MNHNS and CDR2 SASEGT. The CDR3 sequence is 15 residues long. V lost 2 bases and J 1 base, leaving 11 bases between the germline ends. Repertoires were generated with immunoSEQ multiplex PCR, while TCRdb's copy carries only in-frame clones and drops some. The table lists about 98,000 clones, just under 95% of them singletons. Each and every patient relapsed after autologous stem cell transplantation, and patients got differing brentuximab vedotin exposure. Material: peripheral blood mononuclear cells (PBMCs), obtained at baseline. The chain employs TRBV6-1 and TRBJ1-1; no clear D gene. This TCR was recovered from a human donor with classical Hodgkin lymphoma. CDR3 protein: CASSELFGSNTEAFF. The CDR3 DNA follows: TGTGCCAGCAGTGAACTTTTCGGATCGAACACTGAAGCTTTCTTT.